Below, 18 T cell receptor beta chains from the same sample are listed, as sequenced in a study of tumor-infiltrating lymphocytes in primary liver carcinoma. Germline DNA was also extracted, with blood RNA taken from unsorted whole blood. The template, roughly 0.45 ug total RNA, yielded TCR beta cDNA made with a constant-region primer. Construction of TCR beta libraries relied on three successive nested multiplex PCR rounds employing slightly modified ARM-PCR. TRBV1-TRBV30 forward primers paired with a C-beta reverse primer were used in the first two PCR rounds, which ran approximately 10 cycles each. From the multiplex PCR reads, TCRdb called clonotypes with MiXCR, one entry per CDR3 protein. This table holds fewer than 350,000 distinct CDR3 sequences, 60% to 80% found once. The specimen was peripheral blood. The origin of the receptors is a man aged 35 to 55 with primary liver carcinoma and hepatitis B virus infection.

Concerning this clonotype itself: Given a much more abundant clone one base away, this may be a read error. The chain carries TRBV6-5 and TRBJ1-1; 8 nucleotides align to TRBD1. V shed 4 bases, J shed 4 bases, and the junction held 5 bases outside the gene matches. The CDR3 extends over 14 amino acids. Germline V gene sequence: CDR1 MNHEY, CDR2 SVGAGI. CDR3 residues: CASSSRDRITEAFF. DNA for the CDR3: TGTGCCAGCAGTTCGCGGGACAGGATCACTGAAGCTTTCTTT.

About this clonotype: A clone one base away is much larger, so this may be a read error. The rearrangement uses TRBV5-4 and TRBJ2-1; the D is unclear. The V gene's germline CDR1 is SGHNT and CDR2 YYREEE (reference sequence). Trimming removed 0 bases from V and 6 bases from J, with 13 bases in between. This CDR3 is 15 amino acids long. The chain's CDR3 is CASSLDNTLGNEQFF. The CDR3 coding sequence is TGTGCCAGCAGCTTGGATAACACCCTCGGCAATGAGCAGTTCTTC. Full variable domain (missing parts from reference TRBV5-4 and TRBJ2-1): ETGVTQSPTHLIKTRGQQVTLRCSSQSGHNTVSWYQQALGQGPQFIFQYYREEENGRGNFPPRFSGLQFPNYSSELNVNALELDDSALYLCASSLDNTLGNEQFFGPGTRLTVL.

This chain connects TRBV5-4 to TRBJ1-6, with a possible D match to TRBD1 (5 bases). The CDR3 is 15 amino acids. The V end was cut by 0 bases, the J end by 7 bases, with 11 bases between. Germline V lookup: CDR1 SGHNT, CDR2 YYREEE (reference sequence). The CDR3 DNA is TGTGCCAGCAGCTTGGGAGGGGCTGAGAATTCACCCCTCCACTTT. Amino acid sequence: CASSLGGAENSPLHF.

A word on this clonotype: At one of its ends the junction is not consistent with the germline gene, which may arise from a read error. CDR3 DNA sequence: TGCAGCGTTGAAGGGGGACAGTCAAACTACGAGCGGTACTTC. It translates to CSVEGGQSNYERYF. The chain joins TRBV29-1 to TRBJ2-7; 7 bases align to TRBD1. Looked up from germline, CDR1 is SQVTM and CDR2 is ANQGSEA. The CDR3 length is 14 residues.

The rearrangement links TRBV2 to TRBJ2-2; 7 positions match TRBD2. Trimming at V came to 4 bases and at J to 5 bases, leaving 7 bases not matched to a gene. CDR1 SNHLY and CDR2 FYNNEI come from the germline V gene. The CDR3 is made up of 15 amino acids. The CDR3 DNA sequence: TGTGCCAGCAGTGGACTAGCATCTAGGACCGGGGAGCTGTTTTTT. Amino acids: CASSGLASRTGELFF. Complete variable domain (other parts from reference TRBV2 and TRBJ2-2): EPEVTQTPSHQVTQMGQEVILRCVPISNHLYFYWYRQILGQKVEFLVSFYNNEISEKSEIFDDQFSVERPDGSNFTLKIRSTKLEDSAMYFCASSGLASRTGELFFGEGSRLTVL.

This clonotype has only a few counts. The rearrangement joins TRBV7-3 to TRBJ2-2, with 8 bases lining up with TRBD2. The germline gives CDR1 SGHTA, CDR2 FQGTGA. There are 15 residues in the CDR3. V was pared by 7 bases and J by 1 base, with 5 bases of the junction left unmatched. The CDR3 loop is CASTSSGRNTGELFF. CDR3 sequence (DNA): TGTGCCAGCACCTCAAGCGGGAGGAACACCGGGGAGCTGTTTTTT.

V and J are TRBV9 and TRBJ2-1, with a weak D call TRBD1 (6 bases). V shed 4 bases and J shed 7 bases, with 21 bases lying between them. The germline gives CDR1 SGDLS, CDR2 YYNGEE. The length of the CDR3 is 16 residues. The DNA for the CDR3 is TGTGCCAGCAGCCTATTAGGGACATCCTCGCCGAATGAGCAGTTCTTC. Protein product: CASSLLGTSSPNEQFF.

This rearrangement joins TRBV20-1 to TRBJ2-2; 7 bases agree with TRBD2. CDR1 and CDR2 (germline): DFQATT, SNEGSKA (reference sequence). J lost 1 base, V lost 3 bases, and 5 bases had no gene match. This CDR3 has 15 residues. In nucleotides, the CDR3 is TGCAGTGCTAGTCGGGCTAGCGGGAACACCGGGGAGCTGTTTTTT. Translated, it gives CSASRASGNTGELFF.

Concerning this clonotype: A much bigger clone sits one base away, suggesting this may be a read error. The rearrangement links TRBV6-1 to TRBJ1-1, with D unresolved. Germline CDR1 and CDR2: MNHNS and SASEGT. The CDR3 runs to 12 residues. CDR3 bases: TGTACCAGCAGTGTTTTCGGAGTCGAAGCTTTCTTT. Encoded protein: CTSSVFGVEAFF.

This sequence joins TRBV5-1 and TRBJ2-5; 12 bases align to TRBD1. The CDR3 consists of 15 residues. The junction had 5 bases not matched to a gene; V was cut back by 3 bases and J by 5 bases. The V gene's germline CDR1 is SGHRS and CDR2 YFSETQ. As DNA, the CDR3 is TGCGCCAGCAGCTGGGGACAGGGGGCTCGGGAGACCCAGTACTTC. It is translated as CASSWGQGARETQYF.

This clonotype has only a few counts. A read error is possible here, since a much larger clone lies one base away. The gene calls are TRBV7-8 and TRBJ2-7, with TRBD1 identical over 10 bases. CDR1 is SGHVS, CDR2 FQNEAQ, per germline. The CDR3 loop spans 15 amino acids. The CDR3 nucleotides are TGTGCCAGCAGCTCTTATGACAGGGGGCCCTACGGGCAGTACTTC. Its protein is CASSSYDRGPYGQYF. The whole variable domain, filled in from reference TRBV7-8 and TRBJ2-7, reads GAGVSQSPRYKVAKRGQDVALRCDPISGHVSLFWYQQALGQGPEFLTYFQNEAQLDKSGLPSDRFFAERPEGSVSTLKIQRTQQEDSAVYLCASSSYDRGPYGQYFGPGTRLTVT.

At least ten counts were recorded for this clonotype. This rearrangement joins TRBV11-2 to TRBJ1-2, with unresolved D. V was clipped by 5 bases and J by 3 bases, with 10 bases between them. Germline V gene data show CDR1 as SGHAT and CDR2 as FQNNGV. This CDR3 is built from 13 residues. The CDR3 region is CASSPDRDYGYTF. CDR3 coding DNA: TGTGCCAGCAGCCCCGACCGTGACTATGGCTACACCTTC.

Notes on this clonotype: One end of the junction is discordant with germline, which a read error may explain. The chain combines TRBV18 with TRBJ2-1, with no clear D. The CDR3 loop spans 12 amino acids. CDR1 is KGHSH, CDR2 LQKENI, per germline. The CDR3 DNA reads TGTGCCAGCTCACAGGTATACAGTGAGCAGTTCTTC. It yields the protein CASSQVYSEQFF.

As regards this clonotype: A junction end diverges from the germline sequence, so it may reflect a read error. The genes are TRBV4-1 and TRBJ2-6, with D possibly called TRBD1 or TRBD2 (5 bases each). This CDR3 contains 14 residues. In germline, CDR1 is MGHRA, CDR2 YSYEKL. CDR3 nucleotides: TGCGCCAGCAGGGAAACATCTGGGACCAACGTCCTGACCTTC. It is translated as CASRETSGTNVLTF.

The rearrangement links TRBV4-1 to TRBJ2-6; TRBD2 matches 7 bases. Germline trimming cut 2 bases from V and 0 bases from J; bases unmatched to any gene: 19. The CDR3 spans 22 residues. Germline CDR1 reads MGHRA; CDR2 reads YSYEKL. The CDR3 DNA is TGCGCCAGCAGCCAAAAACTTAGGGCTAGCGGTGAGGTAGGCTCTGGGGCCAACGTCCTGACTTTC. Translation gives CASSQKLRASGEVGSGANVLTF.

Remarks on this clonotype: Compared with germline, one end of the junction differs, possibly owing to a read error. The chain is built from TRBV6-6 and TRBJ2-5; no clear D gene. Looked up from germline, CDR1 is MNHNY and CDR2 is SVGAGI (reference sequence). The CDR3 has 15 residues. In DNA, the CDR3 is TGTGCCAGCACACTCTTCGGAGAGTCTGGAGAGTCCCAGTACTTC. Amino acid sequence: CASTLFGESGESQYF.

On this clonotype: A much larger clone is a single base away; this may be a read error. The genes are TRBV10-3 and TRBJ2-7; 9 nucleotides agree with TRBD1. The V segment lost 8 bases and the J segment 0 bases; nucleotides outside the gene matches: 8. CDR1 ENHRY and CDR2 SYGVKD come from the germline V gene. This CDR3 region has 15 residues. DNA of the CDR3: TGTGCCATCGGGGGGACAGGGTCGAGCTCCTACGAGCAGTACTTC. It translates to CAIGGTGSSSYEQYF.

Regarding this clonotype: This could be a read error, since a much larger clone is one nucleotide away. The chain joins TRBV29-1 to TRBJ2-5; 10 bases line up with TRBD2. The germline CDR1 and CDR2 sequences are SQVTM and ANQGSEA. CDR3 length: 19 amino acids. The V and J ends lost 4 bases and 4 bases, in that order; junction bases with no gene match: 21. DNA for the CDR3: TGCAGCGTTGCTTGGCCTCAGGGAACTAGCGGGACCTCGGTAGAGACCCAGTACTTC. It is translated as CSVAWPQGTSGTSVETQYF.